The clone carrying this TCR beta chain is labeled as medium-sized. Its antigen is unknown. TCRdb analysed the 5' RACE reads with MiXCR anew, one entry per CDR3 protein. The table shows several thousand distinct CDR3 sequences, with about 2.1% occurring only once. Looked up from germline, CDR1 is SGDLS and CDR2 is YYNGEE. Trimming cost V 3 bases and J 3 bases, with 10 bases left between them. The CDR3 sequence is 13 residues long. The sample belongs to a study of CD8 T cells in ankylosing spondylitis. Study-level results: The study looked at matched synovial fluid samples from ankylosing spondylitis patients. Disease-linked clones were reported to be significantly enriched there.

The sequencing input was blood, either unsorted or a sorted T cell fraction (not recorded which). The sequence was collected from a male donor with ankylosing spondylitis or in good health (not recorded which). The V and J genes are TRBV9 and TRBJ2-7; either TRBD1 or TRBD2 may fit D (5 bases each). For the CDR3, the DNA is TGTGCCAGCAGCGCTGGGGACGGCTACGAGCAGTACTTC. This translates into CASSAGDGYEQYF.